The table lists the clone carrying this T cell receptor beta chain with a few counts. Its antigen is unknown. This specimen belongs to a study of spatial heterogeneity in lung cancer. General observations from the study: In tumors, expanded intratumoral alpha and beta TCR counts tracked mutation counts.

The time point denotes: sample taken at primary tumor resection. Material for sequencing was whole RNA from tumor, nontumor lung or frozen PBMC, left unsorted. The length of the CDR3 is 14 residues. The germline gives CDR1 SGHTA, CDR2 FQGNSA. Trimming removed 5 bases from V and 9 bases from J; junction bases left unmatched: 11. Each TCR cDNA molecule carried a unique molecular identifier. In TCRdb, the 5' RACE reads were re-called with MiXCR into one record per CDR3 protein. Among 950 to 1,100 distinct CDR3 sequences listed, about 32% were seen once. This clonotype was obtained from a male donor with early-stage non-small cell lung cancer. V and J are TRBV7-2 and TRBJ2-3, with 7 bases that match TRBD2. The sequences come from lung tumor tissue, collected at surgery. CDR3 DNA sequence: TGTGCCAGCAGCCTCAGGACTAGTCAGGTCACGCAGTATTTT. Amino acid sequence: CASSLRTSQVTQYF.